This T cell receptor beta chain was recorded in a study of blood T cell repertoires in COVID-19. A few counts support this clone. Unmatched junction bases numbered 3, after V lost 4 bases and J lost 5 bases. The germline V gene encodes CDR1 MNHEY and CDR2 SVGAGI. CDR3 length equals 14 residues. Authors' data handling: Using reference gene primer amplification, nucleated cell counts were estimated. Method: immunoSEQ multiplex PCR; TCRdb's copy keeps in-frame clones and lacks some. Clone size and V and J calls were adopted from that table, with D and trimming inferred from the DNA. The data hold tens of thousands of clones, with 87% observed a single time.

The TCR originated in a male donor with acute or convalescent COVID-19. The V call is TRBV6-5, the J call TRBJ1-4; 8 positions match TRBD1. Sequencing used peripheral blood. The CDR3 bases are TGTGCCAGCAGTTGGGACAGGAGAAATGAAAAACTGTTTTTT. Translated: CASSWDRRNEKLFF.